This entry lists 24 T cell receptor beta chains sequenced from one sample in a study of T cell responses to AZD1222 COVID-19 vaccine. Repertoires were generated with immunoSEQ multiplex PCR, while TCRdb's copy carries only in-frame clones and drops some. This sample has 180,000 or so clones, with approximately 86% found just once. Material: peripheral blood, obtained on day 0 of AZD1222 vaccination. Receptors were obtained from an adult in good health.

The chain is built from TRBV7-9 and TRBJ1-4, with D maybe TRBD1 (6 bases). The germline V gene encodes CDR1 SEHNR and CDR2 FQNEAQ (reference sequence). The V end was cut by 4 bases, the J end by 4 bases, with 10 bases between. The CDR3 length is 14 residues. This CDR3 is CASSSGVLNEKLFF. The CDR3, as DNA: TGTGCCAGCAGCTCAGGGGTCCTTAATGAAAAACTGTTTTTT.

The gene calls are TRBV20-1 and TRBJ1-2, with 7 bases identical to TRBD1. This CDR3 comprises 11 residues. V dropped 3 bases and J dropped 12; count of bases not matched to a gene: 7. Germline CDR1 and CDR2: DFQATT and SNEGSKA (reference sequence). The CDR3 spells CSASGQARDTF. The CDR3 nucleotides are TGCAGTGCTAGTGGACAGGCTCGGGACACCTTC.

The V and J genes are TRBV28 and TRBJ2-1; 11 bases agree with TRBD2. The germline V gene has CDR1 MDHEN and CDR2 SYDVKM. This CDR3 spans 17 amino acids. V lost 5 bases, J lost 4 bases, and 10 bases stayed unmatched. The CDR3 loop is CASSGTSGEAPYNEQFF. Written as DNA, the CDR3 is TGTGCCAGCAGTGGGACTAGCGGTGAGGCACCATACAATGAGCAGTTCTTC.

The chain uses TRBV27 and TRBJ2-2, with 10 bases lining up with TRBD1. With 10 bases clipped from V and 8 bases from J, the junction kept 13 bases outside the gene matches. Germline V gene data show CDR1 as MNHEY and CDR2 as SMNVEV (reference sequence). The CDR3 is made up of 15 amino acids. CDR3: CATIVRQGATGELFF. The CDR3 DNA follows: TGTGCCACCATTGTGCGACAGGGGGCGACGGGGGAGCTGTTTTTT.

The V call is TRBV10-2, the J call TRBJ2-5; 9 bases are a match to TRBD2. The CDR3 loop spans 15 amino acids. Germline V gene data show CDR1 as WSHSY and CDR2 as SAAADI. V shed 7 bases and J 0 bases; nucleotides not matched to a gene: 6. The CDR3 sequence is CASTPTSGNQETQYF. The CDR3 bases are TGCGCCAGCACTCCGACTAGCGGAAACCAAGAGACCCAGTACTTC.

The chain employs TRBV19 and TRBJ1-3; maybe TRBD1 (5 bases). V lost 5 bases and J lost 5, with 10 bases in between. The CDR3 has 13 amino acids. Germline V gene sequence: CDR1 LNHDA, CDR2 SQIVND (reference sequence). The CDR3 region is CASSPGPRNTIYF. The CDR3 DNA follows: TGTGCCAGTAGTCCGGGGCCTAGAAACACCATATATTTT.

V is TRBV5-4 and J is TRBJ2-7; D perhaps matches TRBD2 (6 bases). CDR3 length: 14 residues. V was cut by 1 base and J by 0 bases, with 8 bases left in between. CDR1 and CDR2 (germline): SGHNT, YYREEE (reference sequence). This chain's CDR3 is CASSLLGGSYEQYF. The CDR3 DNA follows: TGTGCCAGCAGCTTGTTGGGGGGCTCCTACGAGCAGTACTTC.

J is TRBJ2-1 and V is TRBV10-2, with TRBD2 identical over 10 bases. The germline gives CDR1 WSHSY, CDR2 SAAADI. V lost 0 bases to trimming and J lost 9 bases; unmatched junction nucleotides: 8. There are 16 residues in the CDR3. DNA of the CDR3: TGCGCCAGCAGTGAGTCGACCAGCGGGGGGGCGGCTGAGCAGTTCTTC. Translating gives CASSESTSGGAAEQFF.

The CDR3 is CATSTWGGGASYSPLHF. In DNA form, the CDR3 reads TGTGCCACCAGCACCTGGGGCGGGGGTGCATCGTATTCACCCCTCCACTTT. The chain uses TRBV15 and TRBJ1-6; D is perhaps TRBD1 (5 bases). V lost 4 bases and J 8 bases, leaving 21 bases between the germline ends. The CDR3 is made up of 17 amino acids. CDR1 is LNHNV and CDR2 is YYDKDF in the germline V gene (reference sequence).

CDR3 bases: TGCGCCAGCAGTGAGTATTGGGGAGGGGGACTAGCGGTCACCGGGGAGCTGTTTTTT. Its protein product is CASSEYWGGGLAVTGELFF. The rearrangement links TRBV10-2 to TRBJ2-2; TRBD2 matches at 11 bases. Germline V gene data show CDR1 as WSHSY and CDR2 as SAAADI. V dropped 1 base and J dropped 4; count of bases not matched to a gene: 11. The CDR3 covers 19 residues.

The V call is TRBV6-2 or TRBV6-3, the J call TRBJ2-1; TRBD1 aligns across 8 bases. J lost 9 bases, V lost 0 bases, and 19 bases had no gene match. Germline values: CDR1 MNHEY, CDR2 SVGEGT. CDR3 length equals 19 residues. CDR3 nucleotides: TGTGCCAGCAGTTACTCGAAATCGACCTGGGACAGGAATATCGGTGAGCAGTTCTTC. Encoded protein: CASSYSKSTWDRNIGEQFF.

V is TRBV6-5 and J is TRBJ2-7; weak D call: TRBD1 (6 bases). The CDR3 loop spans 11 amino acids. CDR1 is MNHEY and CDR2 is SVGAGI in the germline V gene. V shed 10 bases and J shed 3 bases, with 10 bases lying between them. The CDR3 is CATGTYYEQYF. CDR3 nucleotides: TGTGCCACAGGGACATACTACGAGCAGTACTTC.

V and J are TRBV5-1 and TRBJ2-7; D is possibly TRBD1 (6 bases). CDR1 and CDR2 from the germline V gene are SGHRS and YFSETQ. This CDR3 contains 14 residues. Deletions cut 2 bases from V and 4 bases from J, with 13 bases between. CDR3 loop: CASSFRGVAYEQYF. CDR3 bases: TGCGCCAGCAGCTTCAGGGGAGTGGCGTACGAGCAGTACTTC.

Remarks on this clone: This sample includes further DNA sequences coding for the same CDR3. V gene TRBV5-1 combines with J gene TRBJ2-7, with D possibly TRBD1 on 6 matching bases. This CDR3 region has 13 residues. Germline CDR1 SGHRS, CDR2 YFSETQ. The germline V and J ends were trimmed by 0 bases and 4 bases, with 8 bases remaining between them. CDR3 loop: CASSLDRGYEQYF. DNA for the CDR3: TGCGCCAGCAGCTTGGATAGGGGGTACGAGCAGTACTTC.

This CDR3 reads CASSLGTQGPPDTQYF. The CDR3 region has the DNA TGTGCCAGCAGCTTAGGGACCCAGGGACCCCCAGATACGCAGTATTTT. The rearrangement joins TRBV7-8 to TRBJ2-3; D might be TRBD1 or TRBD2, each matching 5 bases. The CDR3 sequence is 16 residues long. Trimming left V 1 base short and J 4 bases short, with 15 bases between. The germline CDR1 and CDR2 sequences are SGHVS and FQNEAQ.

This chain links TRBV5-1 with TRBJ2-7; 11 nucleotides line up with TRBD1. The CDR3 is 15 amino acids. J lost 2 bases, V lost 0 bases, and 1 base had no gene match. The germline CDR1 and CDR2 sequences are SGHRS and YFSETQ. The CDR3 spells CASSLAGQGAYEQYF. In DNA, the CDR3 is TGCGCCAGCAGCTTGGCGGGACAGGGGGCCTACGAGCAGTACTTC.

The chain uses TRBV10-2 and TRBJ2-7; 10 nucleotides agree with TRBD1. The junction had 6 bases not matched to a gene; V was cut back by 4 bases and J by 0 bases. Germline V lookup: CDR1 WSHSY, CDR2 SAAADI. The CDR3 contains 16 residues. For the CDR3, the DNA is TGCGCCAGCAGTGGGCCGGGACAGGGGACCTCCTACGAGCAGTACTTC. This gives the protein CASSGPGQGTSYEQYF.

CDR3 nucleotides: TGTGCCATTAGGGCCACAGATACGCAGTATTTT. Its protein is CAIRATDTQYF. V usage is TRBV10-3 and J usage is TRBJ2-3; D ambiguous. The germline V gene has CDR1 ENHRY and CDR2 SYGVKD. The ends were cut back, 9 bases at V and 2 bases at J, with 6 bases in the middle. The CDR3 totals 11 residues.

The chain combines TRBV6-2 or TRBV6-3 with TRBJ1-1; possibly TRBD1 for D (5 bases). CDR1 and CDR2 from the germline V gene are MNHEY and SVGEGT. The CDR3 is made up of 16 amino acids. Trimming removed 6 bases from V and 8 bases from J, with 25 bases in between. The chain's CDR3 is CASSSFPGPGSPEAFF. CDR3 bases: TGTGCCAGCAGCTCATTTCCGGGGCCGGGGTCCCCCGAAGCTTTCTTT.

This clone was detected once. The chain combines TRBV9 with TRBJ1-6; D perhaps matches TRBD1 (5 bases). Looked up from germline, CDR1 is SGDLS and CDR2 is YYNGEE. This CDR3 region has 15 residues. V lost 0 bases, J lost 6 bases, and 10 bases lay in between. The CDR3 loop reads CASSVAGDANSPLHF. CDR3 DNA sequence: TGTGCCAGCAGCGTAGCCGGGGACGCTAATTCACCCCTCCACTTT.

The rearrangement joins TRBV7-8 to TRBJ2-7, with a weak D call TRBD1 (6 bases). V was shortened by 5 bases and J by 3 bases, with 14 bases between the two germline ends. In germline, CDR1 is SGHVS, CDR2 FQNEAQ. The length of the CDR3 is 14 residues. CDR3 sequence: CASSAQGPLYEQYF. The CDR3 DNA reads TGTGCCAGCAGCGCACAGGGTCCCCTCTACGAGCAGTACTTC. The full variable domain, completed using reference TRBV7-8 and TRBJ2-7, is GAGVSQSPRYKVAKRGQDVALRCDPISGHVSLFWYQQALGQGPEFLTYFQNEAQLDKSGLPSDRFFAERPEGSVSTLKIQRTQQEDSAVYLCASSAQGPLYEQYFGPGTRLTVT.

With respect to this clone: The sample holds other DNA sequences that translate to the same CDR3. The rearrangement links TRBV11-2 to TRBJ1-2; a weak D match, TRBD1 (5 bases). The CDR3 runs 12 residues. Trimming stripped 2 bases from V and 4 bases from J, with 5 bases between. Per germline, CDR1 SGHAT and CDR2 FQNNGV. CDR3 in amino acids: CASSLQGYGYTF. DNA of the CDR3: TGTGCCAGCAGCTTACAGGGCTATGGCTACACCTTC.

The chain joins TRBV5-1 to TRBJ1-1, with D uncertain. CDR3 length: 13 amino acids. V was shortened by 4 bases and J by 3 bases, with 10 bases between the two germline ends. Germline CDR1 and CDR2: SGHRS and YFSETQ. The CDR3 region is CASSPRKDTEAFF. The DNA for the CDR3 is TGCGCCAGCAGCCCACGGAAGGACACTGAAGCTTTCTTT.

CDR3 protein: CASSKRGYSNTEAFF. DNA for the CDR3: TGTGCCAGCAGCAAAAGGGGGTACTCGAACACTGAAGCTTTCTTT. The chain employs TRBV21-1 and TRBJ1-1; no DNA check was done on the table's D call, TRBD1. TRBV21-1 is an annotated pseudogene. This CDR3 is built from 15 residues.